The present T cell receptor beta chain was sequenced within a study of graft-versus-host responses after intestinal transplantation. Produced via immunoSEQ multiplex PCR; TCRdb's table is partial and in-frame only. The repertoire consists of 37,000 or so clones, with roughly nine tenths occurring once and the leading ten covering roughly 2.5%. As to this clone: Its antigen is currently unknown.

Study outcomes and limitations: Investigators detected GvH clones in recipient marrow, with some emerging earlier in ileum or blood.

CDR1 is GTSNPN and CDR2 is SVGIG in the germline V gene (reference sequence). V gave up 1 base and J gave up 4 bases, with 10 bases separating them. This CDR3 region has 13 residues. Sequenced material: PBMCs, taken around 43 weeks after intestinal transplant. This receptor was obtained from a human patient who received an intestinal transplant, so some T cells may come from the graft donor. The chain uses TRBV30 and TRBJ1-2, with unresolved D. The CDR3 region is CAWSAIPSYGYTF. The CDR3 coding sequence is TGTGCCTGGAGTGCGATCCCGTCCTATGGCTACACCTTC.